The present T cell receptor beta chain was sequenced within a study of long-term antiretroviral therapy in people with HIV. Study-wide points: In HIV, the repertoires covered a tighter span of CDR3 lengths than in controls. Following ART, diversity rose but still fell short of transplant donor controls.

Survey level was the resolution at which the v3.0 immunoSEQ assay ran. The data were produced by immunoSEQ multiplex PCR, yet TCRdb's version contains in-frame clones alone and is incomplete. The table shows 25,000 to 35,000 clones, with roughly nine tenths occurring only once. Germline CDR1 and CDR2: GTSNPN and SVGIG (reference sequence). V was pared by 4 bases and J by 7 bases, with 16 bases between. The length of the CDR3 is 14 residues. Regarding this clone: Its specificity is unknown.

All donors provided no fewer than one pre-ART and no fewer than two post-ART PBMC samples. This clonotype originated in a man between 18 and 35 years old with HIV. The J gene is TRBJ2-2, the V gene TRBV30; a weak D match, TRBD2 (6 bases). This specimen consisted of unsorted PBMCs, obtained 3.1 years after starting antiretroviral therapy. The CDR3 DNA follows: TGTGCCTGGAACTACGGAGGGTATGGCGGGGAGCTGTTTTTT. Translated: CAWNYGGYGGELFF.